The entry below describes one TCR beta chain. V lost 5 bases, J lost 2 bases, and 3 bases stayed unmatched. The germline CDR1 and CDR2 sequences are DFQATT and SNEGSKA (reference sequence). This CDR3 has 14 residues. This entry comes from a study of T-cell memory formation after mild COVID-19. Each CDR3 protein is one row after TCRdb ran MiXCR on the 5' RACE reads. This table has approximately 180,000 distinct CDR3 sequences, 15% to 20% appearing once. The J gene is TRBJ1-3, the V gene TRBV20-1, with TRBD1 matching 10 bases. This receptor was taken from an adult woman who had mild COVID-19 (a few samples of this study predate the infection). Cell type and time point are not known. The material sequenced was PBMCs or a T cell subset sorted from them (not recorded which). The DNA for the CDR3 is TGCAGTGCTGACAGGGGGCCTGCTGGAAACACCATATATTTT. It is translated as CSADRGPAGNTIYF.